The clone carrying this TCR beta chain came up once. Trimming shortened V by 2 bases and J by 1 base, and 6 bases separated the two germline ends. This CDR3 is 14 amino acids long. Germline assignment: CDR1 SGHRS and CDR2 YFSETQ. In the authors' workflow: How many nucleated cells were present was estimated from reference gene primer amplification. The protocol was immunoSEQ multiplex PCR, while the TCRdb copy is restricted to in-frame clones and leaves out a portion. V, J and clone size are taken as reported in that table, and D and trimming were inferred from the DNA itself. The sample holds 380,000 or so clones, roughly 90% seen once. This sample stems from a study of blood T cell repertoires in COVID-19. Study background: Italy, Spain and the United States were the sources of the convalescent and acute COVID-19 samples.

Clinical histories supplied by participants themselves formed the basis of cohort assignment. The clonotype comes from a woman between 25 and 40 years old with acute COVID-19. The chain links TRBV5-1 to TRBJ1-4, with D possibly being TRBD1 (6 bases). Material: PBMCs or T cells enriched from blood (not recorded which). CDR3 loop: CASSLGGTNEKLFF. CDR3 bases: TGCGCCAGCAGCTTAGGGGGAACTAATGAAAAACTGTTTTTT. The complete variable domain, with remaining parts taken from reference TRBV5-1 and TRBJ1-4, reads KAGVTQTPRYLIKTRGQQVTLSCSPISGHRSVSWYQQTPGQGLQFLFEYFSETQRNKGNFPGRFSGRQFSNSRSEMNVSTLELGDSALYLCASSLGGTNEKLFFGSGTQLSVL.